This is a list of T cell receptor beta chains from one sample in a study of blood T cell repertoires in COVID-19. Here immunoSEQ multiplex PCR was the method, and the copy in TCRdb shows in-frame clones only, minus some. The sample consists of almost 350,000 clones, 89% of them appearing once. The sample consisted of peripheral blood. The receptor source for this set is a woman aged 60-75 years with COVID-19, enrolled during active disease. Both conserved end residues are part of each CDR3. A D gene is named only where the DNA matches it firmly. Only part of the rows carry a size: once, few, many, or a class if the clone is expanded.

CASRRGGDTEAFF | NA | TRBV5-5 | NA | TRBJ1-1
CASSIGAGWNYGYTF | NA | TRBV19 | NA | TRBJ1-2
CASSSPGTANTEAFF | NA | TRBV7-9 | NA | TRBJ1-1
CASSLDRSISYTF | once | TRBV11-2 | NA | TRBJ1-2
CASSLERGGLYGYTF | NA | TRBV5-6 | NA | TRBJ1-2
CSVRQGSGETQYF | NA | TRBV29-1 | TRBD1 | TRBJ2-5
CSAVGIYEQYF | NA | TRBV20-1 | NA | TRBJ2-7
CASRWTGYESNTEAFF | NA | TRBV6-4 | TRBD1 | TRBJ1-1
CASSRGRAEAFF | once | TRBV25-1 | TRBD1 | TRBJ1-1
CASRTQGTGGAEQFF | NA | TRBV5-6 | TRBD1 | TRBJ2-1
CASSYSFTGGNEQFF | NA | TRBV6-5 | TRBD1 | TRBJ2-1
CASSYPTVNQPQHF | NA | TRBV6-5 | NA | TRBJ1-5
CASSSSDRGRYGYTF | NA | TRBV7-9 | TRBD1 | TRBJ1-2